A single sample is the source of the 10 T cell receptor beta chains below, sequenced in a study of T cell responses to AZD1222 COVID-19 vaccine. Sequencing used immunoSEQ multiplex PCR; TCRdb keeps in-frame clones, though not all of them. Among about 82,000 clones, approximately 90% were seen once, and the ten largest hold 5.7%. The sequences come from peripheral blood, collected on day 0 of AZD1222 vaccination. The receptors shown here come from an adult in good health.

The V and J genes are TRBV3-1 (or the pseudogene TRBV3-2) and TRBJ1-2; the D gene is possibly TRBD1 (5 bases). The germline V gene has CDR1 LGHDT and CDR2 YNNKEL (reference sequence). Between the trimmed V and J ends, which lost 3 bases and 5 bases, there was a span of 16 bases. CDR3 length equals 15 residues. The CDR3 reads CASSQKGQGGYGYTF. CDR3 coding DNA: TGTGCCAGCAGCCAGAAGGGGCAGGGAGGTTATGGCTACACCTTC.

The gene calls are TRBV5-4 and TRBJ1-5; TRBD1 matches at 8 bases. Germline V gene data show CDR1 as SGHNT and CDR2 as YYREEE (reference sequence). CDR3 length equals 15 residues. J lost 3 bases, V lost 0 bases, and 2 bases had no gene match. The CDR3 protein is CASSLDRGANQPQHF. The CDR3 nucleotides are TGTGCCAGCAGCTTGGACAGGGGGGCCAATCAGCCCCAGCATTTT.

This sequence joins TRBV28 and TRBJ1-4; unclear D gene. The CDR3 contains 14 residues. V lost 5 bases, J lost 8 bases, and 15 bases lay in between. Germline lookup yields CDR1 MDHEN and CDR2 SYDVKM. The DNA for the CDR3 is TGTGCCAGCAGTATAGAGTCCGGGAGAGAAAAACTGTTTTTT. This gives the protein CASSIESGREKLFF.

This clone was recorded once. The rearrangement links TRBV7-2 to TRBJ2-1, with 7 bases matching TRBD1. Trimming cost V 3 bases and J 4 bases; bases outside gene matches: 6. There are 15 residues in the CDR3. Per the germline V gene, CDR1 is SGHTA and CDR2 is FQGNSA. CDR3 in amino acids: CASSFTTGPYNEQFF. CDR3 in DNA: TGTGCCAGCAGCTTTACGACAGGGCCATACAATGAGCAGTTCTTC.

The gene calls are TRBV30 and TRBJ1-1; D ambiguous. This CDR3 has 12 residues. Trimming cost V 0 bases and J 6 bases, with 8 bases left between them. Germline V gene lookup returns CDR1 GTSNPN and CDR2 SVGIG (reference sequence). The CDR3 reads CAWSVVRAEAFF. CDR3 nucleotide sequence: TGTGCCTGGAGTGTGGTGCGGGCTGAAGCTTTCTTT.

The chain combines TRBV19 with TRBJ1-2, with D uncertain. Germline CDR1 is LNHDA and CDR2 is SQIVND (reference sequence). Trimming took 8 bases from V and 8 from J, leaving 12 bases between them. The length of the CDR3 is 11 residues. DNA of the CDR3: TGTGCCAGTTCAGAAACTTGGGGCTACACCTTC. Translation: CASSETWGYTF.

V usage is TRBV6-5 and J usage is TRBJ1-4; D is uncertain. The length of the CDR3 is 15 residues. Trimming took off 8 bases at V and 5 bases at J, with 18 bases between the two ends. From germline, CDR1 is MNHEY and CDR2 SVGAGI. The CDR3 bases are TGTGCCAGCCGTTTGGGGTTAACCTCGAATGAAAAACTGTTTTTT. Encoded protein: CASRLGLTSNEKLFF.

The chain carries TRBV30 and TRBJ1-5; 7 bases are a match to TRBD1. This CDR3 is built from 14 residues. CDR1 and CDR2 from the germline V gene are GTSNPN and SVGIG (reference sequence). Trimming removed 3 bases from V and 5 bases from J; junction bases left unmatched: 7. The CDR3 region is CAWSPGQAYQPQHF. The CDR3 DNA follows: TGTGCCTGGAGCCCCGGACAGGCGTATCAGCCCCAGCATTTT.

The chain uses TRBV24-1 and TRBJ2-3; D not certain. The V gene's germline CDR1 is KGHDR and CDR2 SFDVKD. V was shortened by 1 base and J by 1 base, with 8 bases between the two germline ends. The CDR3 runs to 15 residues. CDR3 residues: CATSDLVQGTDTQYF. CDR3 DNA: TGTGCCACCAGTGATTTAGTCCAGGGCACAGATACGCAGTATTTT.

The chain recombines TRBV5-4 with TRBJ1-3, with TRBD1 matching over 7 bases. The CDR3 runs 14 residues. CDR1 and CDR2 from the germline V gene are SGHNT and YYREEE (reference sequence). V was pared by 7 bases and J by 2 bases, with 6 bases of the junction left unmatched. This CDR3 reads CASGRGQAGNTIYF. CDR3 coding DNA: TGTGCCAGCGGGAGAGGACAGGCTGGAAACACCATATATTTT.